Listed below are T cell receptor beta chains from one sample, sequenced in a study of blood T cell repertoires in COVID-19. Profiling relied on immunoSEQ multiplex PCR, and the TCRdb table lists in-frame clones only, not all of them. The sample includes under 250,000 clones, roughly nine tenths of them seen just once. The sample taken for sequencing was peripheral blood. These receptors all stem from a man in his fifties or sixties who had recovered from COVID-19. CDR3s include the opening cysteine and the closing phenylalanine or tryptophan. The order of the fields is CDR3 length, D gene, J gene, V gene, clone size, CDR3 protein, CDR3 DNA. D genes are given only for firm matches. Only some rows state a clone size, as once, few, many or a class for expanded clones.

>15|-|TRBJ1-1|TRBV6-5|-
CASSRRVPPDTEAFF
TGTGCCAGCAGCCGCAGGGTGCCGCCGGACACTGAAGCTTTCTTT
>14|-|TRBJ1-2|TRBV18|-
CASSPGRSNYGYTF
TGTGCCAGCTCACCGGGGCGCTCAAACTATGGCTACACCTTC
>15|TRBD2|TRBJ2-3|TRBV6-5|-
CASSFGGAGTDTQYF
TGTGCCAGCAGCTTCGGGGGGGCGGGCACAGATACGCAGTATTTT
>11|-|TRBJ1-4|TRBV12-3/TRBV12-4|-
CASIGAGELFF
TGTGCCAGCATTGGGGCTGGTGAACTGTTTTTT
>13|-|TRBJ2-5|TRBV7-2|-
CASSWTTSETQYF
TGTGCCAGCAGCTGGACTACGTCGGAGACCCAGTACTTC
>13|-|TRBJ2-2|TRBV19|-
CASKRRLAGELFF
TGTGCCAGTAAAAGGCGACTAGCCGGGGAGCTGTTTTTT
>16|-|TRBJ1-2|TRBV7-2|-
CASSLASGGWDYGYTF
TGTGCCAGCAGCTTAGCTTCGGGGGGTTGGGATTATGGCTACACCTTC
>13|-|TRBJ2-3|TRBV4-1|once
CASSQLIADTQYF
TGCGCCAGCAGCCAATTGATAGCCGATACGCAGTATTTT
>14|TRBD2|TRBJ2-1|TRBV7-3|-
CASSFGTSGSEQFF
TGTGCCAGCAGCTTCGGGACTAGCGGGAGTGAGCAGTTCTTC
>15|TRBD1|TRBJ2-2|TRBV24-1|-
CATSSDRVGIGELFF
TGTGCCACCTCCTCGGACAGGGTCGGTATCGGGGAGCTGTTTTTT
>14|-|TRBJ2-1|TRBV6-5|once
CASSSLGQYNEQFF
TGTGCCAGCAGTTCCCTCGGACAGTACAATGAGCAGTTCTTC
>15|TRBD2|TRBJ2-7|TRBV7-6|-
CASSLDGGGYYEQYF
TGTGCCAGCAGCTTAGACGGGGGGGGCTACTACGAGCAGTACTTC
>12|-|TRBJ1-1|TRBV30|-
CAWSRSNTEAFF
TGTGCCTGGAGTCGGTCGAACACTGAAGCTTTCTTT
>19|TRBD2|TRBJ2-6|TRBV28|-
CASTQRTSGYLLGANVLTF
TGTGCCAGCACCCAAAGGACTAGCGGGTACCTTCTTGGGGCCAACGTCCTGACTTTC
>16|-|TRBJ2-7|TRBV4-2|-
CASSQSEEPTDYEQYF
TGTGCCAGCAGCCAAAGCGAAGAACCGACAGACTACGAGCAGTACTTC
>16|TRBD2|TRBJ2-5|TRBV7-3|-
CASSQKGAGLAETQYF
TGTGCCAGCAGCCAAAAAGGAGCGGGACTAGCGGAGACCCAGTACTTC
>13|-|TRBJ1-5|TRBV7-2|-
CASSSEGGQPQHF
TGTGCCAGCAGCTCGGAGGGGGGGCAGCCCCAGCATTTT
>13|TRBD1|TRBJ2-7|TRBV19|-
CASSSQQGYEQYF
TGTGCCAGTAGTAGCCAACAGGGGTACGAGCAGTACTTC
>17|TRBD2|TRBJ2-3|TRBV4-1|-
CASSQGRGGADRDTQYF
TGCGCCAGCAGCCAAGGACGCGGGGGGGCCGATAGAGATACGCAGTATTTT
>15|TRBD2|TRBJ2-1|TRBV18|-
CASSPPASGRVEQFF
TGTGCCAGCTCACCACCCGCTAGCGGGAGGGTCGAGCAGTTCTTC
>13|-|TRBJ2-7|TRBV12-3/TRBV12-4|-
CASSSMGPGEQYF
TGTGCCAGCAGTTCCATGGGCCCGGGGGAGCAGTACTTC
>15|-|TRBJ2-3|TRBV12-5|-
CASGLGSGGTDTQYF
TGTGCTAGTGGTTTGGGGTCGGGGGGCACAGATACGCAGTATTTT
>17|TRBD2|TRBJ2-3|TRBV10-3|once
CAISSGLASPRTDTQYF
TGTGCCATCAGTTCGGGACTAGCGTCCCCTCGCACAGATACGCAGTATTTT
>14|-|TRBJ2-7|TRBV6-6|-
CASSSKLGAGEQYF
TGTGCCAGCAGTTCCAAGCTTGGGGCAGGGGAGCAGTACTTC
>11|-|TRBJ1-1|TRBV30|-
CAWSVLTEAFF
TGTGCCTGGAGTGTACTCACTGAAGCTTTCTTT
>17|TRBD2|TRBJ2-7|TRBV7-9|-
CASSSPRTSGIILEQYF
TGTGCCAGCAGCTCCCCCCGTACTAGCGGGATTATCCTCGAGCAGTACTTC
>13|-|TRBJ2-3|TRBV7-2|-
CASSLVRDNTQYF
TGTGCCAGCAGCTTAGTACGAGATAATACGCAGTATTTT
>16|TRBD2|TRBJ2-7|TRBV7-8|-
CASSKGTSAFSYEQYF
TGTGCCAGCAGTAAAGGGACTAGCGCCTTCTCCTACGAGCAGTACTTC
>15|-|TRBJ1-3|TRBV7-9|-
CASSHAGGTGNTIYF
TGTGCCAGCAGCCACGCGGGGGGGACTGGAAACACCATATATTTT
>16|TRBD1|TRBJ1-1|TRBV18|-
CASSQGARGLNTEAFF
TGTGCCAGCTCACAGGGGGCAAGGGGTTTGAACACTGAAGCTTTCTTT
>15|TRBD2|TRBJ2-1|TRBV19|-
CASSTLAGGYNEQFF
TGTGCCAGTAGTACCCTAGCGGGGGGATACAATGAGCAGTTCTTC
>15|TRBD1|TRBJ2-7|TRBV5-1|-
CASSLAGQGAHEQYF
TGCGCCAGCAGCTTGGCGGGACAGGGGGCTCACGAGCAGTACTTC
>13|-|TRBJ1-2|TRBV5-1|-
CASSLAELDGYTF
TGCGCCAGCAGCTTGGCCGAGTTAGATGGCTACACCTTC
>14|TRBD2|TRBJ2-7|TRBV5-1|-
CASSGLAGSYEQYF
TGCGCCAGCAGCGGACTAGCGGGGTCCTACGAGCAGTACTTC
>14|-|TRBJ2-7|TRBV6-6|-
CASSYSDSLYEQYF
TGTGCCAGCAGTTACTCAGACAGTCTCTACGAGCAGTACTTC
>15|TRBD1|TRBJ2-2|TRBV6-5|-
CASRRDRGFTGELFF
TGTGCCAGCAGGAGGGACAGGGGGTTCACCGGGGAGCTGTTTTTT
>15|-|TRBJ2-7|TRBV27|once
CASSPEKRSSYEQYF
TGTGCCAGCAGTCCCGAGAAGAGAAGCTCCTACGAGCAGTACTTC
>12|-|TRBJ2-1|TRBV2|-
CASRTGKGEQFF
TGTGCCAGCAGGACGGGAAAGGGCGAGCAGTTCTTC
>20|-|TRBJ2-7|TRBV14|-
CASSQATGGGYIPRSYEQYF
TGTGCCAGCAGCCAAGCCACAGGGGGGGGATATATCCCTAGGTCCTACGAGCAGTACTTC
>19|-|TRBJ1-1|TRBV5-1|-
CASSRKGEGSLRWNTEAFF
TGCGCCAGCAGTCGAAAGGGGGAAGGGTCCCTTCGATGGAACACTGAAGCTTTCTTT
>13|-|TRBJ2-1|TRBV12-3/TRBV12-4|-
CASSLVRSNEQFF
TGTGCCAGCAGTTTAGTGAGATCCAATGAGCAGTTCTTC
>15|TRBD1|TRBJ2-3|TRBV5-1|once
CASSVGTAYTDTQYF
TGCGCCAGCAGCGTGGGGACAGCTTACACAGATACGCAGTATTTT
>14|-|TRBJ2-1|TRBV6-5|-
CASRRQDDFGEQFF
TGTGCCAGCAGGAGACAGGACGACTTCGGTGAGCAGTTCTTC
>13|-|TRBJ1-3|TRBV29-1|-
CSVFLVAGNTIYF
TGCAGCGTTTTTTTAGTAGCGGGAAACACCATATATTTT
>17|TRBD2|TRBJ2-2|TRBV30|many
CAWTGTSGSLYTGELFF
TGTGCCTGGACCGGGACTAGCGGGAGTCTCTACACCGGGGAGCTGTTTTTT
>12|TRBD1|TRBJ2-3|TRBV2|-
CASDRVTDTQYF
TGTGCCAGCGACAGGGTAACAGATACGCAGTATTTT
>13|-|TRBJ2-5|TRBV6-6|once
CASSYRGRETQYF
TGTGCCAGCAGTTACCGGGGTCGAGAGACCCAGTACTTC
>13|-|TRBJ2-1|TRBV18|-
CASSMRGYNEQFF
TGTGCCAGCTCCATGCGGGGCTACAATGAGCAGTTCTTC
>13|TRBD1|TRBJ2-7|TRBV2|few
CASRDRVMNEQYF
TGTGCCAGCAGGGACAGGGTCATGAACGAGCAGTACTTC
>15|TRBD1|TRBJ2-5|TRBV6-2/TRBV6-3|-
CASSYRQGALKTQYF
TGTGCCAGCAGTTACCGACAGGGGGCATTAAAGACCCAGTACTTC
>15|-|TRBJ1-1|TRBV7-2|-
CASSLAPGMNTEAFF
TGTGCCAGCAGCTTAGCGCCCGGGATGAACACTGAAGCTTTCTTT
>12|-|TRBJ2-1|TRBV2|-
CASSSDQGEQFF
TGTGCCAGCAGTTCGGACCAGGGTGAGCAGTTCTTC
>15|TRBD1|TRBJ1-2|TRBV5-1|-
CASSPWDSNTVTYTF
TGCGCCAGCAGCCCCTGGGACAGCAACACCGTAACCTACACCTTC
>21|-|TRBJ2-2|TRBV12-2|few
CASRLWARTDNWPLNAGELFF
TGTGCAAGTCGCTTATGGGCTAGGACAGATAATTGGCCCCTTAACGCCGGGGAGCTGTTTTTT
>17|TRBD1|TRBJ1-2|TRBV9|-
CASSPYGGQGNGYGYTF
TGTGCCAGCAGCCCCTACGGGGGACAGGGCAATGGTTATGGCTACACCTTC
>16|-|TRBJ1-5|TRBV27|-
CASSGLPRVSNQPQHF
TGTGCCAGCAGTGGACTCCCAAGGGTTAGCAATCAGCCCCAGCATTTT
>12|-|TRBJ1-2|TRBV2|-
CASAPTGYGYTF
TGTGCCAGCGCCCCCACCGGCTATGGCTACACCTTC
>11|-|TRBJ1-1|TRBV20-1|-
CSATDRLKAFF
TGCAGTGCCACAGACAGGCTGAAAGCTTTCTTT
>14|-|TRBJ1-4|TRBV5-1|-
CASSLDFPSEKLFF
TGCGCCAGCAGCCTGGACTTTCCGAGTGAAAAACTGTTTTTT
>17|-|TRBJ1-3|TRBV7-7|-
CASSRSQGTDSGNTIYF
TGTGCCAGCAGCCGAAGCCAGGGAACTGACTCTGGAAACACCATATATTTT